This entry lists 10 T cell receptor beta chains sequenced from one sample in a study of blood T cell repertoires in COVID-19. The data were produced by immunoSEQ multiplex PCR, yet TCRdb's version contains in-frame clones alone and is incomplete. Seen here are a few hundred thousand clones, over 65% observed once, and the top ten hold 3.5% to 5.5%. Sequenced sample: peripheral blood. The receptor source for this set is a man aged 55 to 70 who had recovered from COVID-19.

The chain couples TRBV2 to TRBJ2-2; TRBD1 aligns across 8 bases. Per germline, CDR1 SNHLY and CDR2 FYNNEI. The V segment lost 6 bases and the J segment 8 bases; nucleotides outside the gene matches: 11. This CDR3 region has 15 residues. The CDR3 sequence is CASSALTGGLGELFF. The DNA of the CDR3 is TGTGCCAGCAGCGCCCTAACAGGGGGGTTAGGGGAGCTGTTTTTT.

This clone has a count of ten or more. The chain joins TRBV11-2 to TRBJ2-7, with TRBD2 matching over 8 bases. V shed 3 bases, J shed 7 bases, and the junction held 5 bases outside the gene matches. This CDR3 region has 13 residues. Germline CDR1 reads SGHAT; CDR2 reads FQNNGV. In nucleotides, the CDR3 is TGTGCCAGCAGCTTTCCGGGGGGGCGTGAGCAGTACTTC. This sequence encodes CASSFPGGREQYF.

A word on this clone: Additional DNA sequences in this sample encode the identical CDR3. This chain joins TRBV5-6 and TRBJ1-5; no reliable D call. Trimming removed 1 base at V and 4 bases at J, with 6 bases between. CDR1 is SGHDT, CDR2 YYEEEE, per germline. The CDR3 consists of 13 residues. CDR3: CASSLSGNQPQHF. CDR3 in DNA: TGTGCCAGCAGCTTGAGCGGTAATCAGCCCCAGCATTTT. Together with reference TRBV5-6 and TRBJ1-5, the CDR3 gives the full variable domain: DAGVTQSPTHLIKTRGQQVTLRCSPKSGHDTVSWYQQALGQGPQFIFQYYEEEERQRGNFPDRFSGHQFPNYSSELNVNALLLGDSALYLCASSLSGNQPQHFGDGTRLSIL.

This clone was counted ten times or more. The rearrangement joins TRBV3-1 (or the pseudogene TRBV3-2) to TRBJ1-5; D might be TRBD1 (5 bases). Trimming stripped 2 bases from V and 2 bases from J, with 7 bases between. CDR1 is LGHDT and CDR2 is YNNKEL in the germline V gene (reference sequence). The CDR3 has 14 residues. CDR3 DNA: TGTGCCAGCAGCCAATGGGGGGGCAATCAGCCCCAGCATTTT. It translates to CASSQWGGNQPQHF.

This chain uses TRBV10-1 with TRBJ2-7; D is unresolved. Germline values: CDR1 WNHNN, CDR2 SYGVQD (reference sequence). The CDR3 spans 13 residues. With 3 bases removed from V and 2 bases from J, the gap between germline ends came to 8 bases. CDR3 sequence: CASSESVAYEQYF. DNA of the CDR3: TGCGCCAGCAGTGAATCGGTGGCCTACGAGCAGTACTTC.

This clone is a singleton in its sample. The chain links TRBV7-2 to TRBJ2-7; possible D gene TRBD1, 7 bases. With 6 bases removed from V and 6 bases from J, the gap between germline ends came to 18 bases. Germline CDR1 reads SGHTA; CDR2 reads FQGNSA. The CDR3 runs to 14 residues. CDR3 nucleotides: TGTGCCAGCAGGCCCGGTGGAGGGGGCCCCGAGCAGTACTTC. It specifies CASRPGGGGPEQYF.

V and J are TRBV4-2 and TRBJ2-5, with a weak D call TRBD2 (5 bases). The CDR3 runs 18 residues. Germline loops: CDR1 LGHNA, CDR2 YNFKEQ. V shed 5 bases and J shed 5 bases, with 27 bases lying between them. In DNA form, the CDR3 reads TGTGCCAGCAGCACCCGTTCAGGACGTGGACTGCCCTATGAGACCCAGTACTTC. Its protein is CASSTRSGRGLPYETQYF.

The chain carries TRBV3-1 (or the pseudogene TRBV3-2) and TRBJ1-1; 11 bases line up with TRBD1. This CDR3 region has 16 residues. V dropped 2 bases and J dropped 4; count of bases not matched to a gene: 6. Germline V gene lookup returns CDR1 LGHDT and CDR2 YNNKEL (reference sequence). CDR3 sequence (DNA): TGTGCCAGCAGCCAACCGCGAGGGACAGGGGGCACTGAAGCTTTCTTT. Protein: CASSQPRGTGGTEAFF.

This rearrangement joins TRBV27 to TRBJ2-3, with TRBD1 identical over 7 bases. The CDR3 sequence is 14 residues long. V was clipped by 8 bases and J by 3 bases; unmatched bases: 8. Germline V gene sequence: CDR1 MNHEY, CDR2 SMNVEV (reference sequence). In DNA, the CDR3 is TGTGCCAGCCGTCCGACAGGGAAAACAGATACGCAGTATTTT. Translated, it gives CASRPTGKTDTQYF.

The chain recombines TRBV18 with TRBJ2-5; 8 bases fit TRBD1. Germline V lookup: CDR1 KGHSH, CDR2 LQKENI. CDR3 length: 14 amino acids. V dropped 3 bases and J dropped 5; count of bases not matched to a gene: 5. The CDR3: CASSPTGVVETQYF. For the CDR3, the DNA is TGTGCCAGCTCACCGACAGGGGTGGTGGAGACCCAGTACTTC.